Listed here are 3 T cell receptor beta chains from one sample, sequenced in a study of human T cells and chemical hapten exposure. Documented time point: healthy volunteer bleed at 6 weeks. The starting material, unfractionated whole blood, was used for total RNA extraction. TCRdb reprocessed the RACE reads via MiXCR and lists one record per CDR3 protein. This table holds roughly 75,000 distinct CDR3 sequences, over 6.5% found once. Sequencing was carried out using whole blood. The source is a female donor in good health. Some clones in this sample may be carry-over from other donors' samples.

Only a few counts were recorded for this clonotype. This chain joins TRBV5-5 and TRBJ2-7; D gene unclear. Trimming left V 1 base short and J 3 bases short, with 17 bases between. Germline CDR1 is SGHKS and CDR2 is YYEKEE (reference sequence). The CDR3 consists of 16 residues. The DNA for the CDR3 is TGTGCCAGCAGCTTGTTATTTCGTGGGCAGAACTACGAGCAGTACTTC. It yields the protein CASSLLFRGQNYEQYF.

J is TRBJ2-3 and V is TRBV12-3 or TRBV12-4, with D perhaps matching TRBD2 (7 bases). The CDR3 is 16 residues long. The ends were cut back, 8 bases at V and 2 bases at J, with 20 bases in the middle. The CDR3 loop reads CASLRRRGPFTDTQYF. DNA for the CDR3: TGTGCCAGCCTACGACGGCGGGGGCCATTCACAGATACGCAGTATTTT.

This clonotype was observed at least ten times. The CDR3 reads CASSALLTGREKLFF. The DNA for the CDR3 is TGTGCCAGCAGTGCTCTCCTGACAGGGAGGGAAAAACTGTTTTTT. V is TRBV12-3 or TRBV12-4 and J is TRBJ1-4; TRBD1 matches at 7 bases. The CDR3 runs to 15 residues. Trimming removed 5 bases from V and 8 bases from J; junction bases left unmatched: 11.